The clone carrying this T cell receptor beta chain was found many times. The time point: before trial treatment. Germline CDR1 reads LNHNV; CDR2 reads YYDKDF (reference sequence). The germline V and J ends were trimmed by 1 base and 5 bases, with 9 bases remaining between them. The CDR3 runs to 13 residues. This sample was included in a study of low-dose radiotherapy and immunotherapy resistance in tumors. Across the whole study: Treatment of Cohort 2 consisted of 1 Gy per fraction every two weeks, amounting to 13 Gy over 26 weeks. Each patient was administered nivolumab intravenously at 240 mg, which was a flat dose, every two weeks, along with intravenous ipilimumab at 1 mg/kg every six weeks.

Priming of first-strand cDNA relied on TRAV- and TRBV-specific primers (covering alpha and beta chains). A constant-region primer paired with the V-primer adapter amplified TCRs over approximately 19 PCR cycles. Researchers amplified the isolated mRNA using in vitro transcription. TCRdb independently ran MiXCR on the reads; one entry per CDR3 protein. The table records tens of thousands of distinct CDR3 sequences, about 18% of them present only once. This sample comprised PBMCs, obtained before treatment. The receptor's source is a male donor with prostate cancer. The chain employs TRBV15 and TRBJ2-7, with D uncertain. CDR3 amino acids: CATSRGHGDEQYF. Here the CDR3 DNA reads TGTGCCACCAGCAGAGGGCATGGTGACGAGCAGTACTTC.